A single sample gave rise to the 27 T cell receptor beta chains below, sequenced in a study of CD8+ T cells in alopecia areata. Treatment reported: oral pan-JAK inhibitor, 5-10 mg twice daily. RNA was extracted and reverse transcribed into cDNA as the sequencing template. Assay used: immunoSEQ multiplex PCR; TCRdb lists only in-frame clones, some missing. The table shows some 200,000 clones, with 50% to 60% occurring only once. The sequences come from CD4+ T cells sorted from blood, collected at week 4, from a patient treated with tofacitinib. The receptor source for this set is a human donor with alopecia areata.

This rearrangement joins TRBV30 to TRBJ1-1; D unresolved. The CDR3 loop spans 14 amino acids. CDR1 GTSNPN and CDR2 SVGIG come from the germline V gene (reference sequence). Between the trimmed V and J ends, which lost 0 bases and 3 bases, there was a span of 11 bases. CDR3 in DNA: TGTGCCTGGAGTGTTCGGCCGAGATACACTGAAGCTTTCTTT. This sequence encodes CAWSVRPRYTEAFF.

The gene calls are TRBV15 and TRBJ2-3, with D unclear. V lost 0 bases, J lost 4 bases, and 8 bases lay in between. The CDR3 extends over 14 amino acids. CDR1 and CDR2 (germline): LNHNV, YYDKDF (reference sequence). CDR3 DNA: TGTGCCACCAGCAGAGATCGGGCGGCAGATACGCAGTATTTT. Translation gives CATSRDRAADTQYF.

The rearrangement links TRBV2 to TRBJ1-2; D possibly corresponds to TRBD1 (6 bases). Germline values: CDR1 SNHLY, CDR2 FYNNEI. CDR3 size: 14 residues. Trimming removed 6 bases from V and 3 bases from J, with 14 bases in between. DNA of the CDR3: TGTGCCAGCAGCTCTCAGGGGCCTTACTATGGCTACACCTTC. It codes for CASSSQGPYYGYTF.

CDR3 coding DNA: TGTGCCAGCAGTGCTTCGACAACTAGCGGGGAGCTGTTTTTT. As protein: CASSASTTSGELFF. This chain joins TRBV2 and TRBJ2-2; D possibly corresponds to TRBD2 (5 bases). CDR3 length: 14 residues. V was clipped by 4 bases and J by 7 bases, with 13 bases between them. Germline V lookup: CDR1 SNHLY, CDR2 FYNNEI.

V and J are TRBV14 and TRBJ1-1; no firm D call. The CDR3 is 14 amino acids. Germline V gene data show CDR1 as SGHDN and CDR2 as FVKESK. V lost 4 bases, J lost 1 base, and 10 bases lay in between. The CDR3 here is CASSRSKGNTEAFF. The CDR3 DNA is TGTGCCAGCAGCCGCAGCAAAGGGAACACTGAAGCTTTCTTT.

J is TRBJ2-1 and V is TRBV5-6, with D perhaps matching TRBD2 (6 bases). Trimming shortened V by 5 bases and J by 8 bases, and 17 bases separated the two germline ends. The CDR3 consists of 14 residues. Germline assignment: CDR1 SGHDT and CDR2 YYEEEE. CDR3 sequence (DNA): TGTGCCAGCAGTTTACCCGGGAGCTATTATGAGCAGTTCTTC. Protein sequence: CASSLPGSYYEQFF.

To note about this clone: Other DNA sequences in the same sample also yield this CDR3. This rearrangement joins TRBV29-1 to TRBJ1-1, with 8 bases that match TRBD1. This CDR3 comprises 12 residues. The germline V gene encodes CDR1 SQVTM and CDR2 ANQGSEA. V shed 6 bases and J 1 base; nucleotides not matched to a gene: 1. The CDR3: CSVGQGNTEAFF. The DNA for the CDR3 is TGCAGCGTCGGACAGGGGAACACTGAAGCTTTCTTT.

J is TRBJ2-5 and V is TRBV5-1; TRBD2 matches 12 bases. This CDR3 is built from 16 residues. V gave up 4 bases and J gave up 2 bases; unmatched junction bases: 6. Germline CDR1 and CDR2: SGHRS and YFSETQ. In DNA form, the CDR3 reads TGCGCCAGCAGCCCGACTAGCGGGGGTCGACAAGAGACCCAGTACTTC. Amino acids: CASSPTSGGRQETQYF.

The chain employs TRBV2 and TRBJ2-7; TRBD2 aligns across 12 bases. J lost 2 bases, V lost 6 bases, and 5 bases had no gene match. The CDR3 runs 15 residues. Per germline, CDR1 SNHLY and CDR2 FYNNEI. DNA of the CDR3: TGTGCCAGCAGGGGGGGACTAGCGGGCCCCTACGAGCAGTACTTC. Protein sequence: CASRGGLAGPYEQYF.

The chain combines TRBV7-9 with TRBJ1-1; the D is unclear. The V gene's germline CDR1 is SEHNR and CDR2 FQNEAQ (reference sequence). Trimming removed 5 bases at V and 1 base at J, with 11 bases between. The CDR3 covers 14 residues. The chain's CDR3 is CASSQTPANTEAFF. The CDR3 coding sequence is TGTGCCAGCAGCCAGACTCCGGCGAACACTGAAGCTTTCTTT.

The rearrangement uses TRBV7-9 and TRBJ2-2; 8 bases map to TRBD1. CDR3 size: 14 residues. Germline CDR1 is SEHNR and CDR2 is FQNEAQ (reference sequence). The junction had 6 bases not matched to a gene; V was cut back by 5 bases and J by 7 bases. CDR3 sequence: CASSRQGFNGELFF. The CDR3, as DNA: TGTGCCAGCAGCCGACAGGGGTTCAACGGGGAGCTGTTTTTT. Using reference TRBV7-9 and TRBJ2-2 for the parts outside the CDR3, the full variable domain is DTGVSQNPRHKITKRGQNVTFRCDPISEHNRLYWYRQTLGQGPEFLTYFQNEAQLEKSRLLSDRFSAERPKGSFSTLEIQRTEQGDSAMYLCASSRQGFNGELFFGEGSRLTVL.

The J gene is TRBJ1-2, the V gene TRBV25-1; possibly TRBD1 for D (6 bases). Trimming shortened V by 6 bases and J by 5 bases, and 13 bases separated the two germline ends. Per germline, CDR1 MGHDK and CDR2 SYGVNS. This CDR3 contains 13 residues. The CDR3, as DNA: TGTGCCAGCAGCCCTACAGGGCTGTATGGCTACACCTTC. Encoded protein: CASSPTGLYGYTF.

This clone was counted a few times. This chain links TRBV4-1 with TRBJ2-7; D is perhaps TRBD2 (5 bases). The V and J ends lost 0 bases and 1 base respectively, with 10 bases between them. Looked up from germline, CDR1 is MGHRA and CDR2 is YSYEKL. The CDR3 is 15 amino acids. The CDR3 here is CASSQDRGGSYEQYF. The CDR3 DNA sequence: TGCGCCAGCAGCCAAGACAGAGGCGGGTCCTACGAGCAGTACTTC.

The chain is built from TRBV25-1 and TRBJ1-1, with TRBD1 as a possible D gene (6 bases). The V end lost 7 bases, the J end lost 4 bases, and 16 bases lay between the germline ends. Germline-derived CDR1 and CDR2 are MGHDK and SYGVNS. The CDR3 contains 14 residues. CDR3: CASNPTGAPTEAFF. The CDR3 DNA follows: TGTGCCAGCAACCCCACGGGGGCGCCCACTGAAGCTTTCTTT.

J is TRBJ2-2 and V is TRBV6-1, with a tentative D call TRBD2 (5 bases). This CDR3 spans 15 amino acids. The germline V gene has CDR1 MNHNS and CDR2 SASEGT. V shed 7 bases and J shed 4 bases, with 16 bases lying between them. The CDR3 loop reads CASISGVPGTGELFF. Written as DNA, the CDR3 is TGTGCCAGCATCTCCGGGGTGCCGGGCACCGGGGAGCTGTTTTTT.

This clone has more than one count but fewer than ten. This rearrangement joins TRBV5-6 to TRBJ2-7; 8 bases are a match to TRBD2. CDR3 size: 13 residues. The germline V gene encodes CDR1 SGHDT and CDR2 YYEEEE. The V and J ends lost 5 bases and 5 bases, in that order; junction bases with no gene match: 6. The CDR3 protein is CASRTRGGNEQYF. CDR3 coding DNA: TGTGCCAGCAGGACCCGGGGGGGCAACGAGCAGTACTTC.

The DNA for the CDR3 is TGTGCCAGCACGGGCCATACCCAGAATACCTACAATGAGCAGTTCTTC. This codes for CASTGHTQNTYNEQFF. This sequence joins TRBV2 and TRBJ2-1; unclear D gene. CDR1 is SNHLY and CDR2 is FYNNEI in the germline V gene. V was shortened by 7 bases and J by 2 bases, with 18 bases between the two germline ends. The CDR3 has 16 amino acids.

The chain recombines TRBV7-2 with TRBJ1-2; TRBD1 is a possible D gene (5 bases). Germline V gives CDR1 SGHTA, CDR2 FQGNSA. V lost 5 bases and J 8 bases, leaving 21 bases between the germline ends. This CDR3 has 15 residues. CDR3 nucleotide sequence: TGTGCCAGCAGCCAGGTCGGTTCGGGACCTTTGGGCTACACCTTC. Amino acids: CASSQVGSGPLGYTF.

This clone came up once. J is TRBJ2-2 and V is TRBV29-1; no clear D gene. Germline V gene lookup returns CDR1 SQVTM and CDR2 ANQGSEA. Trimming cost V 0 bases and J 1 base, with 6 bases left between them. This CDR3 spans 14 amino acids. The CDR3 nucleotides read TGCAGCGTTGAAGATGTGTGGAACACCGGGGAGCTGTTTTTT. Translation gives CSVEDVWNTGELFF.

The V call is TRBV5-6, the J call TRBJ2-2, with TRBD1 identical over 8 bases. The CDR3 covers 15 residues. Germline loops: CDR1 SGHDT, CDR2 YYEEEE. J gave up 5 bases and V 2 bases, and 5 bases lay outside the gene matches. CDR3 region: CASSFLDRATGELFF. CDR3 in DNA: TGTGCCAGCAGCTTCTTGGACAGGGCAACCGGGGAGCTGTTTTTT.

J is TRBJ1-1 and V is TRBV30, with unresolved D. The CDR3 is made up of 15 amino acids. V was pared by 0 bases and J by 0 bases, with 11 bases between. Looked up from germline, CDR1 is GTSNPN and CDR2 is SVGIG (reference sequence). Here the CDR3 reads CAWSVGIAMNTEAFF. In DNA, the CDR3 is TGTGCCTGGAGTGTAGGGATAGCTATGAACACTGAAGCTTTCTTT.

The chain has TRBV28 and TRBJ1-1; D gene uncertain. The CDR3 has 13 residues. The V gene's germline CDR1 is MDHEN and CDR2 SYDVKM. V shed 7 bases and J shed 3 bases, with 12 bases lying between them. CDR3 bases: TGTGCCAGCAAAAGGGATGTAGACACTGAAGCTTTCTTT. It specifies CASKRDVDTEAFF.

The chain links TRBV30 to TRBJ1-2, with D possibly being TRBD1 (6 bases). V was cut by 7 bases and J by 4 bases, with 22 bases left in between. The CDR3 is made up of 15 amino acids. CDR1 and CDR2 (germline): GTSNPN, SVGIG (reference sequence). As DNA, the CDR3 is TGTGCCTCGGTACAGGGAGGACTAGGGGGCTATGGCTACACCTTC. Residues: CASVQGGLGGYGYTF.

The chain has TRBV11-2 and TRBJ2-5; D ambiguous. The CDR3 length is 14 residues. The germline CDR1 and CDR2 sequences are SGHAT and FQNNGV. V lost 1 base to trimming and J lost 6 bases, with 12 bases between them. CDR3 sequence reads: CASSLGYRSKTQYF. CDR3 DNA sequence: TGTGCCAGCAGCTTAGGCTACAGAAGCAAGACCCAGTACTTC.

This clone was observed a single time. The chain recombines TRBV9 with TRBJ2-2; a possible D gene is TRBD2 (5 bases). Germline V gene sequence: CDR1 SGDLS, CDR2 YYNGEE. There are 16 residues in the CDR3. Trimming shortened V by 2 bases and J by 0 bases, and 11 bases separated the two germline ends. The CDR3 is CASSVRGWANTGELFF. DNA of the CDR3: TGTGCCAGCAGCGTTCGGGGATGGGCGAACACCGGGGAGCTGTTTTTT.

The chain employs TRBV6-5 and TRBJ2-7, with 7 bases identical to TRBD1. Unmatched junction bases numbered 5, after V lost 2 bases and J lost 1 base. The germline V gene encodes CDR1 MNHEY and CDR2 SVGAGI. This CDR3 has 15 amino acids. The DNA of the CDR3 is TGTGCCAGCAGTTACGGGACCAGGGGGTCCTACGAGCAGTACTTC. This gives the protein CASSYGTRGSYEQYF.

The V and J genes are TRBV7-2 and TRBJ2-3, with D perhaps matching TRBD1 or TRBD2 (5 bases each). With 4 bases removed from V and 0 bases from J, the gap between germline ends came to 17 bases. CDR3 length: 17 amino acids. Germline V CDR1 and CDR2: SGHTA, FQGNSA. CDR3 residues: CASSSSSGPSSTDTQYF. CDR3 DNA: TGTGCCAGCAGCTCGTCCTCGGGGCCTAGCAGCACAGATACGCAGTATTTT. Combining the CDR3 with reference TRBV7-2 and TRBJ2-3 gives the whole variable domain GAGVSQSPSNKVTEKGKDVELRCDPISGHTALYWYRQSLGQGLEFLIYFQGNSAPDKSGLPSDRFSAERTGGSVSTLTIQRTQQEDSAVYLCASSSSSGPSSTDTQYFGPGTRLTVL.